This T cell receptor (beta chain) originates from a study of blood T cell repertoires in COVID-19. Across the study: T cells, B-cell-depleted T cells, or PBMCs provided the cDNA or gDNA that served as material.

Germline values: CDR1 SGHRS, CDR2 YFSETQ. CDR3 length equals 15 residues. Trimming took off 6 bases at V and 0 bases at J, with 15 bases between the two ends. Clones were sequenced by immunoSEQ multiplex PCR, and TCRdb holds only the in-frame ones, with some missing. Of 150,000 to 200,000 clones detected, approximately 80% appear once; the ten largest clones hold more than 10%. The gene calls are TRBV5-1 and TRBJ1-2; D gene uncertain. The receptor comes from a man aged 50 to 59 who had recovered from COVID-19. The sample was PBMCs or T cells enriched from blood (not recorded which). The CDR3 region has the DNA TGCGCCAGCAACCCGGTTGGCGGGGCTAACTATGGCTACACCTTC. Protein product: CASNPVGGANYGYTF.